This entry concerns a single T cell receptor beta chain. It lacks a known antigen. One base away there is no much larger clone; base qualities are not given. The data were obtained in a study of blood T cell repertoires in COVID-19 (dated by TCRdb to the early 2020s). In terms of the full investigation: The collaborator samples originated in the United States, Italy and Spain and spanned the acute and convalescent phases of COVID-19. The prospective study material was composed of cDNA or gDNA derived from T cells, B-cell-depleted T cells, or PBMCs. Deeply sampled blood TCRbeta repertoires from subjects exposed to, actively infected with, or recovered from COVID-19 were included in the dataset. The repertoires were made available in a free public database intended to serve as a resource for research on the immune response to SARS-CoV-2. The samples were drawn from two sources: the first 160 participants of the ongoing ImmuneRACE study, and approximately 1,300 subjects contributed by 6 global collaborators. A de-identified subject ID, COVID-19 status, age in years and sex were almost always included in the sample metadata. Where available, HLA class I and class II types were obtained from metadata supplied by the sample provider rather than from assay-based typing. Beyond this particular receptor, the publication reports: How much clinical and demographic metadata was included differed by source and by participant, and the metadata was provided uncurated.

The collaborating institutions used their own protocols to collect whole blood in K2EDTA tubes. For TCRbeta analysis, collaborator samples were shipped as frozen whole blood, as isolated PBMCs, or as DNA extracted from either sample type. TCRbeta CDR3 regions were amplified from genomic DNA using the immunoSEQ Assay, a bias-controlled multiplex PCR. In the source study's methods: Within the assay, amplification of reference gene primers was used to estimate how many nucleated cells each sample contained. To quantify the absolute abundance of each unique TCRbeta CDR3 rearrangement, sequence reads were collapsed and filtered. For each sample, productive Simpson clonality was calculated as the square root of Simpson's diversity index over productive rearrangements. This immuneACCESS table, as held by TCRdb, lists in-frame sequences with V and J called but not all clones. Of the missing ones, under half trace to an unresolved V gene in checked studies; the others have no known cause. Clone size and V and J calls were adopted from that table, with D and trimming inferred from the DNA. The sample yields 120,000 or so clones; over 75% were counted once. The ten largest clones capture over 3.5% of the sample.

From cysteine to phenylalanine, the CDR3 is 17 amino acids long. Only the CDR3 portion is preserved as DNA: 51 bases, with reading frame beginning at the first base. Germline trimming: 3 bases from V, 1 base from J; junction bases outside gene matches: 12. Taken from the germline V gene, the CDR1 and CDR2 loops are SQVTM and ANQGSEA. Sequenced sample: peripheral blood. The source of this sequence is a woman aged 60 to 75 with acute or convalescent COVID-19. The V gene is TRBV29-1 and the J gene is TRBJ2-1; TRBD2 fits 7 bases in the junction. The CDR3 amino acid sequence is: CSVDGLLTGGSYNEQFF. The DNA sequence follows: TGCAGCGTTGATGGACTCCTGACGGGGGGATCCTACAATGAGCAGTTCTTC.